This T cell receptor (beta chain) was captured in a study of shared clonotypes between healthy human individuals. Study results and caveats: Sorted-subset sequencing was shown by rarefaction to be incomplete despite large depth. It was the non-shared clonotypes that had lower generation probabilities than clonotypes shared by all four donors. Shared across a few donors were around 5% of the naive CD4 clonotypes.

This CDR3 is 15 amino acids long. Germline values: CDR1 LGHNA, CDR2 YSLEER. Deletions cut 0 bases from V and 3 bases from J, with 12 bases between. The study separated CD4+ cells into CD45RA+ naive and CD45RA-negative memory subsets. On this clone itself: The target antigen is unknown.

Sequenced by immunoSEQ multiplex PCR; TCRdb stores in-frame clones only, minus some. Of millions of clones listed, 85% to 95% are singletons. Sequenced input: naive CD4+ T cells sorted from blood. This sample's subset: CD45RA+ positively selected. The receptor's source is a man younger than 30 in good health. This chain joins TRBV4-3 and TRBJ2-7; D may be TRBD2 (6 bases). In DNA, the CDR3 is TGCGCCAGCAGCCAAGAAGTAGGAGGGTACTACGAGCAGTACTTC. It yields the protein CASSQEVGGYYEQYF.